The source of this T cell receptor beta chain is a study of blood T cell repertoires in COVID-19. The table came from immunoSEQ multiplex PCR; TCRdb's copy has only in-frame clones and leaves some out. The sample holds fewer than 400,000 clones; 86% are singletons and the top ten take roughly 4%. Two negative PCRs, clearance, or symptom resolution were required of recovered Cohort 3 donors. CDR3 length equals 16 residues. V trimming: 3 bases; J trimming: 7 bases; junction bases outside the gene matches: 9. The germline V gene encodes CDR1 SEHNR and CDR2 FQNEAQ (reference sequence). The sequence came from a man aged 25-45 years who had recovered from COVID-19. Sequenced sample: PBMCs or T cells enriched from blood (not recorded which). This sequence joins TRBV7-9 and TRBJ2-1; 10 nucleotides agree with TRBD2. The DNA of the CDR3 is TGTGCCAGCAGCTTCCGCCTAGCGGGAGCGATGAATGAGCAGTTCTTC. Its translation is CASSFRLAGAMNEQFF.